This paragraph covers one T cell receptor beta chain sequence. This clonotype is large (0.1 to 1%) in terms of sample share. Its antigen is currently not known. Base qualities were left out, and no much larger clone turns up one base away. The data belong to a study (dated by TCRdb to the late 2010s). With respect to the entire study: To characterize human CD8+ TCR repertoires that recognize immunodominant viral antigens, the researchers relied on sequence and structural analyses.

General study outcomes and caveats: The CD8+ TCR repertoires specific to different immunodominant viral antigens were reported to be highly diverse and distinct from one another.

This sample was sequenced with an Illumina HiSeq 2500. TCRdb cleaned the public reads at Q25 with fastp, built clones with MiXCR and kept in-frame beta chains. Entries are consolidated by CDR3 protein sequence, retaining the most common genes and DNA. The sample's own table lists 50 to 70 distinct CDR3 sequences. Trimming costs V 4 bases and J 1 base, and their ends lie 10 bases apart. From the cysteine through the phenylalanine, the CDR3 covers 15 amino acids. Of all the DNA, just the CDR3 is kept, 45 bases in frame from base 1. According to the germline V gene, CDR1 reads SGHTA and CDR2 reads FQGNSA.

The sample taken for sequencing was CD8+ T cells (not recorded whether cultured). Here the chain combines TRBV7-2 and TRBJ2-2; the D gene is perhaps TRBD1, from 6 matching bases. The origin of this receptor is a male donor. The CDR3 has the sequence CASSWGQMNTGELFF. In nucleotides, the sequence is TGTGCCAGCAGCTGGGGACAAATGAACACCGGGGAGCTGTTTTTT.